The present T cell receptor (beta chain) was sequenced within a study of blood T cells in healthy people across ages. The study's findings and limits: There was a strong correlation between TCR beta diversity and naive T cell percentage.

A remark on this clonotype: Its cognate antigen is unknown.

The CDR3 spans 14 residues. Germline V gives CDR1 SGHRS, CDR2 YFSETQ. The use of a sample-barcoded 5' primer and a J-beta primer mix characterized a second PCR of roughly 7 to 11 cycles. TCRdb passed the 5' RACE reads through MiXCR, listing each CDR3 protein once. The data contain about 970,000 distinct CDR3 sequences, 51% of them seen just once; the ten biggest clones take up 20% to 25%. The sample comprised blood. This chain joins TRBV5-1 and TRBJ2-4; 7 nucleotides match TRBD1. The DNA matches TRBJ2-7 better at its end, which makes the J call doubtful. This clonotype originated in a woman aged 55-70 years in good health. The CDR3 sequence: CASSKGTALYEQYF. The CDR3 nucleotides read TGCGCCAGCAGCAAAGGGACAGCGCTCTACGAGCAGTACTTC.